Considering frequency, the clone carrying this T cell receptor (beta chain) is medium-sized. Its antigen is as yet unknown. The CDR3 runs 20 residues. CDR1 and CDR2 (germline): LGHNA, YNFKEQ. This entry comes from a study of CXCR3-negative and CXCR3-positive naive CD8 T cells. 5' RACE with UMI labels generated the TRB cDNA libraries. TCRdb reprocessed the 5' RACE reads and keeps a single row for each CDR3 protein, giving no DNA. The sample totals about 5,300 distinct CDR3 sequences. Study results and caveats: More hydrophobic TRB CDR3s were found in CXCR3-positive naive cells than in CXCR3-negative naive cells.

This TCR derives from a human donor in good health. Some clones in this sample may be carry-over from other donors' samples. V and J are TRBV4-2 and TRBJ2-1; absent DNA, TCRdb's TRBD2 call cannot be checked. The sequenced sample was naive CXCR3+ CD8+ T cells from blood. The subset here: CD45RO-CCR7+CD27+CD95- naive CD8+ T cells expressing CXCR3 (TNR3+). CDR3 protein: CASSLMRTSGRRGSYNEQFF.